These T cell receptor beta chains were read from a single sample in a study of OX40 agonist ivuxolimab in advanced cancers. TCRdb's table, derived via immunoSEQ multiplex PCR, lists solely in-frame clones and lacks some. The profile shows about 58,000 clones, about 88% of them singletons. Specimen: CD4+ or CD8+ T cells sorted from blood, collected in a trial of the OX40 agonist ivuxolimab. Receptors originate from an adult with an advanced solid tumor such as melanoma, head and neck, liver or kidney cancer. Both conserved end residues are part of each CDR3. Each record gives: J gene, V gene, clone size, CDR3 protein. Expanded clones get a size class; other rows say once, few or many, or leave the size out.

TRBJ1-5	TRBV19	.	CASSPLGGSQHF
TRBJ2-3	TRBV2	.	CASRGGLTGGTDTQYF
TRBJ2-7	TRBV5-1	.	CASKLLGSSYEQYF
TRBJ1-2	TRBV20-1	.	CSARDYGYTF
TRBJ2-1	TRBV7-2	.	CASSSGQQEQFF
TRBJ2-2	TRBV11-3	.	CASSLDRGITGELFF
TRBJ2-3	TRBV7-3	few	CASSQYRGLAVSTDTQYF
TRBJ2-5	TRBV30	.	CAWSGLGYQETQYF
TRBJ2-2	TRBV7-9	.	CASSLGLAGTGELFF
TRBJ2-2	TRBV19	once	CASRTTGTGNTGELFF
TRBJ2-1	TRBV7-9	few	CASSPAGTSLFF
TRBJ1-2	TRBV30	.	CAWSEGGDGYTF
TRBJ2-5	TRBV5-1	.	CASSRSGSEETQYF
TRBJ1-1	TRBV6-5	.	CASRYRAGGTEAFF
TRBJ1-4	TRBV5-8	.	CASSLGRVNEKLFF
TRBJ1-1	TRBV2	.	CASIRDRDTEAFF
TRBJ2-1	TRBV10-3	.	CAISESWTRPRDEQFF
TRBJ2-7	TRBV5-6	.	CASSFVTGYEQYF
TRBJ2-3	TRBV19	.	CASNEGGTSDTQYF
TRBJ2-5	TRBV18	.	CASSVGGKETQYF
TRBJ2-2	TRBV5-1	.	CASSRTSGRVAGELFF
TRBJ1-3	TRBV7-2	.	CASSSAGFTGNTIYF
TRBJ2-3	TRBV28	.	CASSFSGGTDTQYF
TRBJ2-7	TRBV4-1	once	CASSQTPEGWEQYF
TRBJ1-1	TRBV19	.	CASSFLRDRGRRDTEAFF
TRBJ2-7	TRBV7-2	.	CASGRMGREGEQYF
TRBJ2-1	TRBV27	.	CASSARAGKNEQFF
TRBJ1-1	TRBV28	once	CASSLAHRNTEAFF
TRBJ2-5	TRBV6-6	.	CASSPRDRALQETQYF